The source of this T cell receptor beta chain is a study of cytomegalovirus exposure and HLA in healthy donors. PCR was performed using 60 Vbeta and 13 Jbeta primers. Repertoires were generated with immunoSEQ multiplex PCR, while TCRdb's copy carries only in-frame clones and drops some. Of about 170,000 clones listed, approximately 79% are singletons. The CDR3 runs to 15 residues. V gave up 7 bases and J gave up 1 base, with 15 bases separating them. Germline V gene sequence: CDR1 SEHNR, CDR2 FQNEAQ (reference sequence). This TCR was recovered from a woman aged 45-59 years in good health and CMV-seropositive. The sequencing input was PBMCs. This chain connects TRBV7-9 to TRBJ2-3; D may be TRBD2 (5 bases). The CDR3 region is CASTPPGRGTDTQYF. CDR3 sequence (DNA): TGTGCCAGCACCCCCCCTGGGCGGGGCACAGATACGCAGTATTTT.